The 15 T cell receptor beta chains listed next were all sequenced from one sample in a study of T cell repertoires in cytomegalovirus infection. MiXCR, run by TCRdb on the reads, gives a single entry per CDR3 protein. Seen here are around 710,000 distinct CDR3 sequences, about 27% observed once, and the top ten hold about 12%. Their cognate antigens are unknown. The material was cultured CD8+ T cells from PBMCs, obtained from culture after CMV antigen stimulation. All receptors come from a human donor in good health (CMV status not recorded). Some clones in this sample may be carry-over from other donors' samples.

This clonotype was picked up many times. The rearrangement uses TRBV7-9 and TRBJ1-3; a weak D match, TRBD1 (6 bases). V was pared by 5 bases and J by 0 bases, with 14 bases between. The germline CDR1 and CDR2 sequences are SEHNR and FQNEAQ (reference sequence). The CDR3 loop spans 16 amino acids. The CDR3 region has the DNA TGTGCCAGCAGCCCACCCGACAGGCTCTCTGGAAACACCATATATTTT. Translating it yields CASSPPDRLSGNTIYF. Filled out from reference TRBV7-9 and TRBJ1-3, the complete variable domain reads DTGVSQNPRHKITKRGQNVTFRCDPISEHNRLYWYRQTLGQGPEFLTYFQNEAQLEKSRLLSDRFSAERPKGSFSTLEIQRTEQGDSAMYLCASSPPDRLSGNTIYFGEGSWLTVV.

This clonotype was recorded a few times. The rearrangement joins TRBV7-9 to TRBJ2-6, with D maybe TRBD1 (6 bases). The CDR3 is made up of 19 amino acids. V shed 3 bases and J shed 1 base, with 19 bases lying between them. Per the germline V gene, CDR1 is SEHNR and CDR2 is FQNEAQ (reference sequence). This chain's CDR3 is CASSFGDRRKPSGANVLTF. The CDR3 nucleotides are TGTGCCAGCAGCTTTGGAGACAGGAGAAAGCCTTCTGGGGCCAACGTCCTGACTTTC.

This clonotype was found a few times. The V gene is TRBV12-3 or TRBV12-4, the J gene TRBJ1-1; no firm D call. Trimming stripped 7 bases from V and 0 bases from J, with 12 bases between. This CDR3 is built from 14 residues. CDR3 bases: TGTGCCAGCACCCCATGGACGGTGAACACTGAAGCTTTCTTT. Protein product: CASTPWTVNTEAFF.

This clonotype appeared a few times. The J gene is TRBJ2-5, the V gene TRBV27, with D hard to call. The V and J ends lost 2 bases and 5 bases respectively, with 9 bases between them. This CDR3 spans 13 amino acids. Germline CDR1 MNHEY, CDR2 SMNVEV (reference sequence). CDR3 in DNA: TGTGCCAGCAGTTTAGTCGAGAAGGAGACCCAGTACTTC. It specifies CASSLVEKETQYF.

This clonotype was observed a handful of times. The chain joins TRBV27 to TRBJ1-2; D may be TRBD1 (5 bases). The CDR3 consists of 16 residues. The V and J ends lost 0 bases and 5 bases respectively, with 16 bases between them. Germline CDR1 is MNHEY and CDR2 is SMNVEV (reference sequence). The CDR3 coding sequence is TGTGCCAGCAGTTTATCGGGCCCGGGGCATGGGTATGGCTACACCTTC. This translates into CASSLSGPGHGYGYTF.

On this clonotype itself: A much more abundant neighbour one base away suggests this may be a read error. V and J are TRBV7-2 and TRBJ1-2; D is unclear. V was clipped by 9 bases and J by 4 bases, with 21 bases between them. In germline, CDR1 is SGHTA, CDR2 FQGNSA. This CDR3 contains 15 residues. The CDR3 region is CARSPLILGVYGYTF. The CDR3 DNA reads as TGTGCCAGGAGCCCCCTAATCTTAGGCGTCTATGGCTACACCTTC.

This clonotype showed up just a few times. In nucleotides, the CDR3 is TGTGCCAGCAGGCAAGCCCTCGGGGAGGGGATACAAGAGACCCAGTACTTC. This gives the protein CASRQALGEGIQETQYF. V and J are TRBV6-1 and TRBJ2-5, with 7 bases fitting TRBD2. The CDR3 consists of 17 residues. The V and J ends lost 6 bases and 2 bases, in that order; junction bases with no gene match: 15. Germline CDR1 reads MNHNS; CDR2 reads SASEGT.

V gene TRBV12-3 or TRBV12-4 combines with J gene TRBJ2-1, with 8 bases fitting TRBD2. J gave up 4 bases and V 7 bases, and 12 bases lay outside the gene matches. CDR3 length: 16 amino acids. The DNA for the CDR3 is TGTGCCAGCACTCCCCTAGGGAGCGGGGGATACAATGAGCAGTTCTTC. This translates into CASTPLGSGGYNEQFF.

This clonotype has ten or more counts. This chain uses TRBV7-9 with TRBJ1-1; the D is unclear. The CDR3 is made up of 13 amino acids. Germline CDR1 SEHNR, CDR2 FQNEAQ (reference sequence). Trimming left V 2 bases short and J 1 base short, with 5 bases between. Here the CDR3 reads CASSLFGNTEAFF. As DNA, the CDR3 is TGTGCCAGCAGCTTATTTGGGAACACTGAAGCTTTCTTT.

CDR3 loop: CASSPTPGTDQETQYF. Here the CDR3 DNA reads TGTGCCAGCAGTCCGACCCCCGGGACAGACCAAGAGACCCAGTACTTC. The genes are TRBV12-3 or TRBV12-4 and TRBJ2-5, with 7 bases aligning to TRBD1. The V segment lost 5 bases and the J segment 0 bases; nucleotides outside the gene matches: 9. The CDR3 is 16 amino acids.

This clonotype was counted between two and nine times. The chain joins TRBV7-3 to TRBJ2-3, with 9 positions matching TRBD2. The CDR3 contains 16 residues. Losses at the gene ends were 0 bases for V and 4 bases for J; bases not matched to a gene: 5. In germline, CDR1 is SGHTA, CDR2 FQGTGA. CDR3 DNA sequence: TGTGCCAGCAGCTTAACACCTAGCGGGGCCGCAGATACGCAGTATTTT. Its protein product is CASSLTPSGAADTQYF.

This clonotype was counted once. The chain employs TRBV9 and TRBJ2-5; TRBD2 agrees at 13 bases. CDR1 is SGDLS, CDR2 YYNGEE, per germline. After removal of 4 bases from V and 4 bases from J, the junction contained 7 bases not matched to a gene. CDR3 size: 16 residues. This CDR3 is CASSLGLAGRGETQYF. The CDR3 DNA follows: TGTGCCAGCAGCCTGGGACTAGCGGGGAGGGGAGAGACCCAGTACTTC.

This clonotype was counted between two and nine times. The CDR3 here is CASSHNGQGFGETQYF. CDR3 coding DNA: TGTGCCAGCAGCCACAACGGACAGGGGTTCGGGGAGACCCAGTACTTC. The V call is TRBV7-8, the J call TRBJ2-5; 9 nucleotides match TRBD1. The CDR3 spans 16 residues. Germline CDR1 reads SGHVS; CDR2 reads FQNEAQ. V shed 5 bases and J 5 bases; nucleotides not matched to a gene: 12.

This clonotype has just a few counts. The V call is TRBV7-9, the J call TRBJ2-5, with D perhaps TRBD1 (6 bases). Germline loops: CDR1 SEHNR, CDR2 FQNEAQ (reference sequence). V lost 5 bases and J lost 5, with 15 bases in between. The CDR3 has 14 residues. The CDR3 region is CASSKTGRGETQYF. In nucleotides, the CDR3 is TGTGCCAGCAGCAAAACAGGGCGTGGGGAGACCCAGTACTTC.

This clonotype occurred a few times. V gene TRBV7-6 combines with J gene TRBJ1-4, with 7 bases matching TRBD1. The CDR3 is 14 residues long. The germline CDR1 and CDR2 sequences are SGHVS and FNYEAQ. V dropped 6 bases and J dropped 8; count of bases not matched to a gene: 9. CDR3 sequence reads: CASSPTTGWEKLFF. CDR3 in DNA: TGTGCCAGCAGTCCTACGACAGGGTGGGAAAAACTGTTTTTT. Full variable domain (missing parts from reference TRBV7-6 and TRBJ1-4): GAGVSQSPRYKVTKRGQDVALRCDPISGHVSLYWYRQALGQGPEFLTYFNYEAQQDKSGLPNDRFSAERPEGSISTLTIQRTEQRDSAMYRCASSPTTGWEKLFFGSGTQLSVL.